What follows are 17 T cell receptor beta chains derived from one specimen sequenced in a study of vaccination and CD4 T cells after COVID-19. Their target antigens are unknown. Described treatment: approximately nine-day PBMC culture with coronavirus spike peptide pools or control peptides (ViraFEST assay). The unexposed donor gave CD4+ T cells before the COVID-19 pandemic (2011-2018). Sequencing of cultured CD4+ T cell DNA used the Oncomine TCR Beta short-read assay. TCRdb independently ran MiXCR on the PCR reads; one entry per CDR3 protein. The sample lists 5,000 to 7,500 distinct CDR3 sequences, under 60% occurring once. Sample: CD4+ T cells from blood, cultured in vitro. The receptors derive from a human donor in good health.

V and J are TRBV27 and TRBJ2-2; 7 bases are a match to TRBD1. The CDR3 has 19 amino acids. Per the germline V gene, CDR1 is MNHEY and CDR2 is SMNVEV (reference sequence). The V segment lost 4 bases and the J segment 6 bases; nucleotides outside the gene matches: 20. DNA of the CDR3: TGTGCCAGCAGTTCCTTGACCTCGAACCGGGACAGCGGTCCCGGGGAGCTGTTTTTT. As protein: CASSSLTSNRDSGPGELFF.

The J gene is TRBJ2-3, the V gene TRBV6-2 or TRBV6-3; 11 bases are shared with TRBD2. Germline lookup yields CDR1 MNHEY and CDR2 SVGEGT. The CDR3 sequence is 15 residues long. V lost 8 bases and J lost 10; bases outside the gene matches: 14. The CDR3 sequence: CASRPRSSGGLAQYF. The CDR3 nucleotides read TGTGCCAGCCGCCCCCGTTCTAGCGGGGGGTTGGCGCAGTATTTT.

By share of the sample, this clonotype is medium-sized. CDR3 nucleotides: TGTGCCAGCAGTGAAGCGCGAGGGGAAACTCAGCCCCAGCATTTT. This sequence encodes CASSEARGETQPQHF. The rearrangement uses TRBV2 and TRBJ1-5; TRBD1 might be the D (5 bases). The CDR3 contains 15 residues. In germline, CDR1 is SNHLY, CDR2 FYNNEI. Trimming pared 0 bases from V and 6 bases from J, leaving 12 bases between.

This sequence joins TRBV19 and TRBJ1-1; D unresolved. CDR3 length: 11 residues. Trimming shortened V by 8 bases and J by 7 bases, and 11 bases separated the two germline ends. Germline V CDR1 and CDR2: LNHDA, SQIVND (reference sequence). CDR3 DNA: TGTGCCAGTCTCCGGGAAAATGAAGCTTTCTTT. Its protein product is CASLRENEAFF. The full variable domain, with the rest looked up from reference TRBV19 and TRBJ1-1, is DGGITQSPKYLFRKEGQNVTLSCEQNLNHDAMYWYRQDPGQGLRLIYYSQIVNDFQKGDIAEGYSVSREKKESFPLTVTSAQKNPTAFYLCASLRENEAFFGQGTRLTVV.

This chain links TRBV5-4 with TRBJ1-5; 7 bases agree with TRBD1. This CDR3 region has 13 residues. Trimming removed 7 bases from V and 4 bases from J; junction bases left unmatched: 5. Germline V gives CDR1 SGHNT, CDR2 YYREEE (reference sequence). CDR3 nucleotides: TGTGCCAGCGCGTGGGACAGAAATCAGCCCCAGCATTTT. It codes for CASAWDRNQPQHF.

This clonotype was observed once. The J gene is TRBJ2-3, the V gene TRBV19, with TRBD2 matching 8 bases. V shed 3 bases, J shed 6 bases, and the junction held 14 bases outside the gene matches. This CDR3 is built from 17 residues. Germline CDR1 LNHDA, CDR2 SQIVND (reference sequence). The CDR3 region is CASSIISAAGGSDTQYF. The DNA for the CDR3 is TGTGCCAGTAGTATTATATCGGCGGCGGGGGGATCGGATACGCAGTATTTT.

This chain connects TRBV6-1 to TRBJ1-2; 8 nucleotides align to TRBD1. The CDR3 sequence is 15 residues long. From germline, CDR1 is MNHNS and CDR2 SASEGT. Unmatched junction bases numbered 12, after V lost 5 bases and J lost 7 bases. The CDR3 protein is CASSPWTGWEGGYTF. The CDR3 nucleotides are TGTGCCAGCAGTCCGTGGACAGGGTGGGAGGGTGGCTACACCTTC.

The rearrangement uses TRBV20-1 and TRBJ2-2, with TRBD2 identical over 9 bases. Germline CDR1 is DFQATT and CDR2 is SNEGSKA (reference sequence). V lost 5 bases, J lost 5 bases, and 9 bases stayed unmatched. CDR3 length equals 15 residues. The DNA of the CDR3 is TGCAGTGCTCTCGCGGGAGGGCCGAGTACCGGGGAGCTGTTTTTT. This translates into CSALAGGPSTGELFF.

The rearrangement links TRBV5-4 to TRBJ1-1, with 7 bases identical to TRBD1. The CDR3 contains 13 residues. V was pared by 10 bases and J by 0 bases, with 6 bases of the junction left unmatched. Germline loops: CDR1 SGHNT, CDR2 YYREEE (reference sequence). The CDR3 DNA follows: TGTGCCTTCTCCGGGACAGTGAACACTGAAGCTTTCTTT. It translates to CAFSGTVNTEAFF.

The rearrangement joins TRBV30 to TRBJ2-1; D not resolved. V was cut by 1 base and J by 9 bases, with 7 bases left in between. The CDR3 loop spans 11 amino acids. CDR1 GTSNPN and CDR2 SVGIG come from the germline V gene (reference sequence). DNA of the CDR3: TGTGCCTGGAGTGGGCGCCGTGAGCAGTTCTTC. Its translation: CAWSGRREQFF.

This clonotype came up a few times. J is TRBJ1-1 and V is TRBV15; TRBD1 matches 8 bases. This CDR3 region has 17 residues. V shed 0 bases, J shed 4 bases, and the junction held 10 bases outside the gene matches. From germline, CDR1 is LNHNV and CDR2 YYDKDF (reference sequence). The CDR3 region has the DNA TGTGCCACCAGCAGAGAAAGGGCAGGGGGCCGTTTCACTGAAGCTTTCTTT. Protein: CATSRERAGGRFTEAFF.

The table lists this clonotype with a few counts. The chain uses TRBV6-2 or TRBV6-3 and TRBJ2-5, with 8 nucleotides matching TRBD2. V trimming: 8 bases; J trimming: 7 bases; junction bases outside the gene matches: 18. CDR1 and CDR2 (germline): MNHEY, SVGEGT. The CDR3 sequence is 16 residues long. The CDR3 protein is CASGNRLREAGGTQYF. Here the CDR3 DNA reads TGTGCCAGCGGTAATAGGTTGCGGGAGGCTGGGGGGACCCAGTACTTC.

The CDR3, as DNA: TGCGCCAGCAGCATGGATCAGGGAAACTACGAGCAGTACTTC. Translation gives CASSMDQGNYEQYF. The genes are TRBV4-3 and TRBJ2-7, with D possibly TRBD1 on 5 matching bases. The V gene's germline CDR1 is LGHNA and CDR2 YSLEER. The CDR3 has 14 residues. Trimming cost V 5 bases and J 3 bases, with 14 bases left between them.

This chain connects TRBV28 to TRBJ2-3; 7 nucleotides match TRBD2. The CDR3 extends over 14 amino acids. The V gene end was trimmed by 8 bases and the J gene end by 4 bases; junction bases not matched to a gene: 9. Germline loops: CDR1 MDHEN, CDR2 SYDVKM. CDR3 in DNA: TGTGCCAGCCGGACTAGAAGGGATGCAGATACGCAGTATTTT. Its translation: CASRTRRDADTQYF.

This chain uses TRBV6-1 with TRBJ1-1, with D possibly TRBD1 on 5 matching bases. Trimming took off 10 bases at V and 3 bases at J, with 15 bases between the two ends. The CDR3 has 13 residues. Germline values: CDR1 MNHNS, CDR2 SASEGT. DNA of the CDR3: TGTGCCACCTGGGGACGGTCCTACACTGAAGCTTTCTTT. Residues: CATWGRSYTEAFF.

The chain couples TRBV19 to TRBJ2-4; D uncertain. The germline CDR1 and CDR2 sequences are LNHDA and SQIVND (reference sequence). V was shortened by 9 bases and J by 8 bases, with 17 bases between the two germline ends. CDR3 size: 13 residues. CDR3 sequence: CASQNTQPDIQYF. The DNA of the CDR3 is TGTGCCAGCCAGAATACACAGCCGGACATTCAGTACTTC. Looking up the rest from reference TRBV19 and TRBJ2-4 gives the full variable domain: DGGITQSPKYLFRKEGQNVTLSCEQNLNHDAMYWYRQDPGQGLRLIYYSQIVNDFQKGDIAEGYSVSREKKESFPLTVTSAQKNPTAFYLCASQNTQPDIQYFGAGTRLSVL.

The rearrangement links TRBV19 to TRBJ2-5; a possible D gene is TRBD2 (5 bases). V lost 1 base, J lost 5 bases, and 14 bases lay in between. The CDR3 runs 15 residues. Germline CDR1 and CDR2: LNHDA and SQIVND (reference sequence). The DNA of the CDR3 is TGTGCCAGTAGTATAGGCCTCGGGGTCGGGGAGACCCAGTACTTC. Translating gives CASSIGLGVGETQYF. The whole variable domain, remainder taken from reference TRBV19 and TRBJ2-5, is DGGITQSPKYLFRKEGQNVTLSCEQNLNHDAMYWYRQDPGQGLRLIYYSQIVNDFQKGDIAEGYSVSREKKESFPLTVTSAQKNPTAFYLCASSIGLGVGETQYFGPGTRLLVL.